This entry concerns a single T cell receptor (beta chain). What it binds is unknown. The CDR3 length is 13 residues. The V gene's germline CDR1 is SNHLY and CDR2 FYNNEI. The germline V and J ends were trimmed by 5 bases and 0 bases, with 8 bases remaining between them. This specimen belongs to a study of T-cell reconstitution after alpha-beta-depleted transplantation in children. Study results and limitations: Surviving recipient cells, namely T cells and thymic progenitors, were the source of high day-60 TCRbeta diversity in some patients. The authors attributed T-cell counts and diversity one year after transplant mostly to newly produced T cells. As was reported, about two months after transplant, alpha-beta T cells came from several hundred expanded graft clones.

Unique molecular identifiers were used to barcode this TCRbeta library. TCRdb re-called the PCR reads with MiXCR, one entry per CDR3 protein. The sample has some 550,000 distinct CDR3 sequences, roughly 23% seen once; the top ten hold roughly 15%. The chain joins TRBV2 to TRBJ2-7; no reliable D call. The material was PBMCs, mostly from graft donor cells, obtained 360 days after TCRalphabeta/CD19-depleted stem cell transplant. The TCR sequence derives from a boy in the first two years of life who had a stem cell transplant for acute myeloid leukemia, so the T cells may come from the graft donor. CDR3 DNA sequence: TGTGCCAGCAGTCCCATTGACTCCTACGAGCAGTACTTC. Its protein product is CASSPIDSYEQYF.